These 16 T cell receptor beta chains came from one sample sequenced in a study of T cells after yellow fever vaccination. In TCRdb, the 5' RACE reads were re-called with MiXCR into one record per CDR3 protein. The sample shows about 50,000 distinct CDR3 sequences, approximately 7% of them seen only once. This sample comprised CD8+ T cells sorted from PBMCs, obtained on the day of the first yellow fever vaccination. These receptors originate from a man in his late teens or twenties who received the YFV17D yellow fever vaccine.

This clonotype was found many times. The V gene is TRBV11-2, the J gene TRBJ2-7; D ambiguous. From germline, CDR1 is SGHAT and CDR2 FQNNGV. The V end was cut by 0 bases, the J end by 4 bases, with 4 bases between. The CDR3 covers 12 residues. The CDR3 nucleotides read TGTGCCAGCAGCTTAGAGGGATACGAGCAGTACGTC. It is translated as CASSLEGYEQYV.

This clonotype turned up a few times. V and J are TRBV29-1 and TRBJ2-7; TRBD1 is a possible D gene (6 bases). The CDR3 consists of 13 residues. Per germline, CDR1 SQVTM and CDR2 ANQGSEA. Trimming pared 6 bases from V and 0 bases from J, leaving 12 bases between. The CDR3 DNA sequence: TGCAGCGTCGCGACAGGTAGCTCCTACGAGCAGTACTTC. It specifies CSVATGSSYEQYF.

The chain joins TRBV10-2 to TRBJ2-7; TRBD2 matches at 7 bases. Germline V gene data show CDR1 as WSHSY and CDR2 as SAAADI. CDR3 size: 14 residues. V shed 2 bases, J shed 3 bases, and the junction held 4 bases outside the gene matches. CDR3 sequence: CASSEGGGVYEQYF. CDR3 bases: TGCGCCAGCAGTGAGGGGGGGGGGGTCTACGAGCAGTACTTC.

This clonotype was picked up a small number of times. The rearrangement uses TRBV7-8 and TRBJ2-3; 7 nucleotides agree with TRBD1. Germline-derived CDR1 and CDR2 are SGHVS and FQNEAQ. This CDR3 has 12 residues. The junction had 3 bases not matched to a gene; V was cut back by 2 bases and J by 10 bases. DNA for the CDR3: TGTGCCAGCAGCTTACCGGGACAGCCGCAGTATTTT. It encodes CASSLPGQPQYF.

This clonotype has ten or more counts. The CDR3 spells CASSFVGGTEAFF. CDR3 DNA sequence: TGTGCCAGCAGTTTTGTAGGAGGGACTGAAGCTTTCTTT. The rearrangement uses TRBV27 and TRBJ1-1, with D uncertain. V lost 3 bases and J 5 bases, leaving 10 bases between the germline ends. The length of the CDR3 is 13 residues. Germline V lookup: CDR1 MNHEY, CDR2 SMNVEV (reference sequence).

This clonotype was recorded at least ten times. V usage is TRBV12-3 or TRBV12-4 and J usage is TRBJ2-3; tentative D call: TRBD2 (5 bases). This CDR3 comprises 14 residues. The V and J ends lost 5 bases and 1 base respectively, with 10 bases between them. The CDR3 nucleotides are TGTGCCAGCAGTCTGATACTAGGCACAGATACGCAGTATTTT. Amino acid sequence: CASSLILGTDTQYF.

Ten or more counts support this clonotype. This chain links TRBV10-3 with TRBJ2-7, with D possibly being TRBD1 (7 bases). Germline CDR1 ENHRY, CDR2 SYGVKD. The V end lost 4 bases, the J end lost 2 bases, and 15 bases lay between the germline ends. The CDR3 contains 15 residues. The CDR3 DNA reads as TGTGCCATCAGTGGGAGGGGCGACAGGGCCTACGAGCAGTACTTC. It translates to CAISGRGDRAYEQYF.

This clonotype was detected ten times or more. CDR3 DNA: TGTGCCAGCAGCTTGGGCGGGCAGGGAGAGACCCAGTACTTC. Amino acid sequence: CASSLGGQGETQYF. This rearrangement joins TRBV5-4 to TRBJ2-5; TRBD1 or TRBD2 may be the D gene (5 bases each). The CDR3 runs to 14 residues. Trimming stripped 0 bases from V and 4 bases from J, with 10 bases between. CDR1 is SGHNT, CDR2 YYREEE, per germline (reference sequence).

The chain couples TRBV7-3 to TRBJ2-1; TRBD2 agrees at 7 bases. V was clipped by 4 bases and J by 11 bases; unmatched bases: 5. Germline loops: CDR1 SGHTA, CDR2 FQGTGA. The CDR3 has 12 residues. CDR3 sequence reads: CASSSGTTKQFF. DNA for the CDR3: TGTGCCAGCAGCTCCGGGACTACGAAGCAGTTCTTC.

This clonotype has ten or more counts. The gene calls are TRBV12-3 or TRBV12-4 and TRBJ1-1, with D possibly TRBD1 on 5 matching bases. Between the trimmed V and J ends, which lost 5 bases and 2 bases, there was a span of 12 bases. CDR3 length: 14 residues. The CDR3 region is CASSIGTANTEAFF. CDR3 coding DNA: TGTGCCAGCAGTATAGGGACGGCTAACACTGAAGCTTTCTTT.

At least ten counts were recorded for this clonotype. This sequence joins TRBV7-8 and TRBJ1-2; D perhaps matches TRBD1 (5 bases). The CDR3 has 16 residues. From germline, CDR1 is SGHVS and CDR2 FQNEAQ. Between the trimmed V and J ends, which lost 0 bases and 8 bases, there was a span of 19 bases. The chain's CDR3 is CASSLALTGRGEGYTF. The CDR3 coding sequence is TGTGCCAGCAGCTTAGCGCTAACCGGACGAGGGGAAGGCTACACCTTC.

This clonotype was picked up many times. The CDR3 region is CASSQDFGGGTEAFF. The CDR3 nucleotides read TGCGCCAGCAGCCAAGATTTTGGGGGGGGTACTGAAGCTTTCTTT. The rearrangement uses TRBV4-1 and TRBJ1-1, with D possibly matching TRBD1 (5 bases). There are 15 residues in the CDR3. The V gene's germline CDR1 is MGHRA and CDR2 YSYEKL. The ends were cut back, 0 bases at V and 5 bases at J, with 13 bases in the middle.

Judged by abundance, this clonotype is large. The rearrangement uses TRBV27 and TRBJ2-7; 8 nucleotides match TRBD2. CDR1 is MNHEY and CDR2 is SMNVEV in the germline V gene (reference sequence). CDR3 length equals 15 residues. The V segment lost 1 base and the J segment 1 base; nucleotides outside the gene matches: 3. The CDR3, as DNA: TGTGCCAGCAGTTTATTAGCGGGGTCTTCCTACGAGCAGTACTTC. This translates into CASSLLAGSSYEQYF.

Ten or more counts support this clonotype. The gene calls are TRBV6-2 or TRBV6-3 and TRBJ2-7; D gene unclear. Germline V lookup: CDR1 MNHEY, CDR2 SVGEGT. Trimming left V 7 bases short and J 3 bases short, with 16 bases between. This CDR3 has 14 residues. As DNA, the CDR3 is TGTGCCAGCACCCCTCAGTCTGTCGACTACGAGCAGTACTTC. This codes for CASTPQSVDYEQYF.

This clonotype has more than one count but fewer than ten. J is TRBJ2-1 and V is TRBV7-8, with 10 bases identical to TRBD2. The germline CDR1 and CDR2 sequences are SGHVS and FQNEAQ. This CDR3 has 17 amino acids. J lost 0 bases, V lost 4 bases, and 6 bases had no gene match. The CDR3 spells CASSSSGLAYSYNEQFF. CDR3 sequence (DNA): TGTGCCAGCAGCTCCTCGGGACTAGCGTACTCCTACAATGAGCAGTTCTTC.

This clonotype was detected only a few times. J is TRBJ2-6 and V is TRBV5-1; D remains ambiguous. CDR1 and CDR2 (germline): SGHRS, YFSETQ. This CDR3 has 15 residues. V gave up 8 bases and J gave up 1 base, with 13 bases separating them. CDR3 bases: TGCGCCAGTCCGACGTACCAATCTGGGGCCAACGTCCTGACTTTC. Encoded protein: CASPTYQSGANVLTF.